The TCR beta chain described here comes from a study of Tregs in tolerant kidney transplant recipients. Clones were read by immunoSEQ multiplex PCR, and TCRdb kept only the in-frame ones, dropping some. The sample shows roughly 99,000 clones, over 85% of them seen only once. From germline, CDR1 is LNHDA and CDR2 SQIVND (reference sequence). V shed 3 bases and J shed 5 bases, with 8 bases lying between them. CDR3 length: 13 amino acids. This specimen consisted of CD4+ T cells from blood, obtained before the transplant. V gene TRBV19 combines with J gene TRBJ2-1; D remains unclear. This receptor was identified in a human donor who received a combined kidney and bone marrow transplant. Here the CDR3 reads CASSIGSNNEQFF. DNA for the CDR3: TGTGCCAGTAGTATTGGCTCGAACAATGAGCAGTTCTTC. Full variable domain (remainder filled in from reference TRBV19 and TRBJ2-1): DGGITQSPKYLFRKEGQNVTLSCEQNLNHDAMYWYRQDPGQGLRLIYYSQIVNDFQKGDIAEGYSVSREKKESFPLTVTSAQKNPTAFYLCASSIGSNNEQFFGPGTRLTVL.